This T cell receptor (beta chain) derives from a study of CD8+CD57+ T cells in acquired aplastic anemia. The J segment lost 5 bases and the V segment lost 8 bases, leaving 13 bases of the junction unmatched. CDR3 size: 15 residues. CDR1 SGHDT and CDR2 YYEEEE come from the germline V gene. Selection for sequencing was limited to patients who had shown CD8+CD57+ cell expansion by flow cytometry. TCR beta VDJ and CDR3 were profiled, and genomic DNA was the template. TCRdb reanalysed the reads using MiXCR and keeps one entry per CDR3 protein. Of fewer than 250,000 distinct CDR3 sequences listed, approximately 51% were seen once; the top ten hold roughly 21%.

The chain uses TRBV5-6 and TRBJ2-5; 9 bases fit TRBD1. Sequenced material: sorted CD4+, CD8+, or CD8+CD57+ T cells (not recorded which) from PBMCs. This TCR derives from a human donor with aplastic anemia. CDR3 DNA sequence: TGTGCCAGTAGCAACGCCGGGACAGGGCGGGAGACCCAGTACTTC. Protein product: CASSNAGTGRETQYF.